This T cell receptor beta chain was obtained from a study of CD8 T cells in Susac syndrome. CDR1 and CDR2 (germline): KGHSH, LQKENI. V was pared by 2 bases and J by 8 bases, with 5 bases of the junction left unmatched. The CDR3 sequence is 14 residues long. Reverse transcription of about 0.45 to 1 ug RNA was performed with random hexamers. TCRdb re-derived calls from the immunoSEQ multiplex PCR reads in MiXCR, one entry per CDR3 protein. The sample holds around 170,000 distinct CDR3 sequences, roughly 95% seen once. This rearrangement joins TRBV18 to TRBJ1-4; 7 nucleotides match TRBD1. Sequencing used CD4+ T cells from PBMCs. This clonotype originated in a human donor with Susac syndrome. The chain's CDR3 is CASSPRDSEEKLFF. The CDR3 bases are TGTGCCAGCTCACCAAGGGACAGCGAAGAAAAACTGTTTTTT.